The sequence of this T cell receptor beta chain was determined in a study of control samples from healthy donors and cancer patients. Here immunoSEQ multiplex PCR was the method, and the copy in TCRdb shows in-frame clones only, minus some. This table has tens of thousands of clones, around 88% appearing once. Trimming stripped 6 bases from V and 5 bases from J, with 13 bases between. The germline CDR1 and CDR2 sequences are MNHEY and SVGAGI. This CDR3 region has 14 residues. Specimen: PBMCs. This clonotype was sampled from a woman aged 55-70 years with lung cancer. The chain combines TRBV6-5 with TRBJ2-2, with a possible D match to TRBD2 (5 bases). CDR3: CASSGLSDTGELFF. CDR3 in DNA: TGTGCCAGCAGCGGACTTAGCGATACCGGGGAGCTGTTTTTT.